Below, 16 T cell receptor beta chains from the same sample are listed, as sequenced in a study of cytomegalovirus exposure and HLA in healthy donors. Some clones are missing from TCRdb's copy, which holds only in-frame ones; the method was immunoSEQ multiplex PCR. The repertoire holds more than 90,000 clones, approximately 95% seen once, with 1.1% in the top ten. The sequencing sample was made of PBMCs. The receptors were gathered from a young woman in good health and CMV-seropositive.

The chain combines TRBV27 with TRBJ2-2; no definite D call. The CDR3 length is 15 residues. Trimming took 6 bases from V and 6 from J, leaving 17 bases between them. CDR1 is MNHEY, CDR2 SMNVEV, per germline (reference sequence). The CDR3 is CASSLISPLAGELFF. CDR3 nucleotide sequence: TGTGCCAGCAGCCTCATTTCGCCGTTAGCCGGGGAGCTGTTTTTT.

The chain has TRBV27 and TRBJ2-5; 7 bases are shared with TRBD2. V shed 7 bases and J 2 bases; nucleotides not matched to a gene: 7. This CDR3 contains 14 residues. CDR1 and CDR2 from the germline V gene are MNHEY and SMNVEV (reference sequence). CDR3 bases: TGTGCCAGCAAGATGGCGGGAGTTCAAGAGACCCAGTACTTC. Its translation is CASKMAGVQETQYF.

The V and J genes are TRBV27 and TRBJ1-1; D may be TRBD1 (5 bases). The germline gives CDR1 MNHEY, CDR2 SMNVEV (reference sequence). The CDR3 has 13 residues. Trimming took 8 bases from V and 1 from J, leaving 11 bases between them. In DNA, the CDR3 is TGTGCCAGCCAGGACAAACCGAACACTGAAGCTTTCTTT. It yields the protein CASQDKPNTEAFF.

The V and J genes are TRBV9 and TRBJ2-7; TRBD2 agrees at 13 bases. The germline CDR1 and CDR2 sequences are SGDLS and YYNGEE. This CDR3 is built from 18 residues. Trimming removed 0 bases from V and 2 bases from J; junction bases left unmatched: 8. The chain's CDR3 is CASSVVGLAGVGPYEQYF. CDR3 bases: TGTGCCAGCAGCGTAGTAGGACTAGCGGGAGTAGGCCCCTACGAGCAGTACTTC.

The chain has TRBV9 and TRBJ2-1; possible D gene TRBD1, 6 bases. Deletions cut 0 bases from V and 8 bases from J, with 15 bases between. This CDR3 is 15 amino acids long. Germline V gives CDR1 SGDLS, CDR2 YYNGEE. The CDR3 reads CASSVDRVFIDEQFF. CDR3 nucleotides: TGTGCCAGCAGCGTAGACAGGGTGTTTATCGATGAGCAGTTCTTC.

This clone was seen repeatedly, ten times or more. The chain joins TRBV7-9 to TRBJ1-3; D gene uncertain. The CDR3 runs 16 residues. CDR1 and CDR2 from the germline V gene are SEHNR and FQNEAQ (reference sequence). V was shortened by 1 base and J by 0 bases, with 10 bases between the two germline ends. The CDR3 loop reads CASSLGVTGSGNTIYF. The CDR3 DNA follows: TGTGCCAGCAGCTTAGGAGTAACGGGCTCTGGAAACACCATATATTTT.

The chain has TRBV2 and TRBJ2-7, with 10 bases matching TRBD2. Germline CDR1 and CDR2: SNHLY and FYNNEI. The CDR3 is made up of 15 amino acids. Trimming removed 5 bases from V and 6 bases from J; junction bases left unmatched: 10. The CDR3 DNA follows: TGTGCCAGCAGTTTGACTAGCGGGTCGGTCTTCGAGCAGTACTTC. This codes for CASSLTSGSVFEQYF.

This chain links TRBV2 with TRBJ2-3; 8 bases line up with TRBD1. CDR3 length: 15 amino acids. Germline V CDR1 and CDR2: SNHLY, FYNNEI. J was trimmed by 5 bases and V by 7 bases; bases with no gene match: 11. Here the CDR3 reads CASTPQGAIGDTQYF. The CDR3 DNA follows: TGTGCCAGCACCCCCCAGGGGGCTATCGGAGATACGCAGTATTTT.

The V call is TRBV30, the J call TRBJ1-3; no firm D call. The CDR3 runs 13 residues. Germline V lookup: CDR1 GTSNPN, CDR2 SVGIG (reference sequence). V shed 1 base and J shed 1 base, with 5 bases lying between them. The CDR3 nucleotides read TGTGCCTGGAGTGCCCTATCTGGAAACACCATATATTTT. Encoded protein: CAWSALSGNTIYF.

The chain carries TRBV4-1 and TRBJ2-2, with D possibly being TRBD2 (7 bases). Germline lookup yields CDR1 MGHRA and CDR2 YSYEKL. The CDR3 covers 14 residues. V dropped 2 bases and J dropped 8 bases, with 12 bases sitting between them. This CDR3 is CASSQKGGGGELFF. Written as DNA, the CDR3 is TGCGCCAGCAGCCAAAAAGGGGGGGGAGGGGAGCTGTTTTTT.

Comments on this clone: An end of the junction does not agree with germline; a read error may underlie this. The gene calls are TRBV28 and TRBJ1-2; 7 bases align to TRBD1. CDR3 size: 12 residues. The germline V gene encodes CDR1 MDHEN and CDR2 SYDVKM. The CDR3, as DNA: TGTGCCAGCAATTTAGGGGGCCTGGACTACACCTTC. It is translated as CASNLGGLDYTF.

V is TRBV4-1 and J is TRBJ1-3; D is undetermined. CDR1 is MGHRA and CDR2 is YSYEKL in the germline V gene. Trimming removed 4 bases at V and 0 bases at J, with 13 bases between. This CDR3 has 16 amino acids. The CDR3 coding sequence is TGCGCCAGCAGCCTCCAAACAGATAACTCTGGAAACACCATATATTTT. Its protein is CASSLQTDNSGNTIYF.

The V and J genes are TRBV5-1 and TRBJ1-4, with D unresolved. This CDR3 comprises 16 residues. CDR1 SGHRS and CDR2 YFSETQ come from the germline V gene. V was clipped by 3 bases and J by 0 bases, with 12 bases between them. CDR3 loop: CASSYDRRATNEKLFF. The CDR3 DNA follows: TGCGCCAGCAGCTACGATCGGAGGGCAACTAATGAAAAACTGTTTTTT.

The rearrangement uses TRBV29-1 and TRBJ2-7, with TRBD2 identical over 8 bases. Looked up from germline, CDR1 is SQVTM and CDR2 is ANQGSEA. The CDR3 is 14 residues long. Losses at the gene ends were 0 bases for V and 4 bases for J; bases not matched to a gene: 5. CDR3 nucleotide sequence: TGCAGCGTTGAAGATCGGGCTAGCGGGTACGAGCAGTACTTC. As protein: CSVEDRASGYEQYF.

This clone was counted only a few times. The chain uses TRBV6-6 and TRBJ2-7; TRBD2 aligns across 9 bases. Germline-derived CDR1 and CDR2 are MNHNY and SVGAGI (reference sequence). The V and J ends lost 6 bases and 6 bases, in that order; junction bases with no gene match: 12. This CDR3 comprises 15 residues. CDR3: CASRSPGVAGVEQYF. Here the CDR3 DNA reads TGTGCCAGCAGGTCGCCGGGGGTAGCGGGAGTCGAGCAGTACTTC.

The chain uses TRBV7-8 and TRBJ2-2; 7 nucleotides match TRBD1. CDR3 length: 15 residues. CDR1 and CDR2 (germline): SGHVS, FQNEAQ. The trim removed 5 bases at V and 1 base at J, leaving 4 bases unmatched. CDR3 DNA: TGTGCCAGCAGCACAGGGACAGTGAACACCGGGGAGCTGTTTTTT. It translates to CASSTGTVNTGELFF. Combining the CDR3 with reference TRBV7-8 and TRBJ2-2 gives the whole variable domain GAGVSQSPRYKVAKRGQDVALRCDPISGHVSLFWYQQALGQGPEFLTYFQNEAQLDKSGLPSDRFFAERPEGSVSTLKIQRTQQEDSAVYLCASSTGTVNTGELFFGEGSRLTVL.